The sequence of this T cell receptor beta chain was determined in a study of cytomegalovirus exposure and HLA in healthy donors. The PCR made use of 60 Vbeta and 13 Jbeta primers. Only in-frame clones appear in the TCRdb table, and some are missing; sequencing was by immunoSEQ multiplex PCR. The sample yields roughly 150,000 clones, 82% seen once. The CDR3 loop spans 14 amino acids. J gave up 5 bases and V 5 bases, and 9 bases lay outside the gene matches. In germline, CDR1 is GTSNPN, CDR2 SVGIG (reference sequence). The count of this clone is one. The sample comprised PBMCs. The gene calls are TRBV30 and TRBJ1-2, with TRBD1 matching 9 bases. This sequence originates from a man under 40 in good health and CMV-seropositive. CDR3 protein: CAWGHRGPRYGYTF. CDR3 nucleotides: TGTGCCTGGGGGCACAGGGGGCCGAGGTATGGCTACACCTTC.